This T cell receptor beta chain is drawn from a study of T cell clones after liver transplantation. CD3+CD4+ and CD3+CD8+ cells were FACS-sorted from thawed unstimulated PBMCs. Study-wide results and caveats: Low donor cell numbers restricted donor-reactive repertoire measurement in a couple of subjects. A significant post-transplant drop in circulating graft-donor-reactive CD4 TCRbeta sequences occurred in most of the 8 subjects.

Sequenced by immunoSEQ multiplex PCR; TCRdb stores in-frame clones only, minus some. The sample includes tens of thousands of clones, around 80% of them seen just once. Worth noting for this clone: Antigen: not known.

The germline gives CDR1 MDHEN, CDR2 SYDVKM. The CDR3 spans 16 residues. The V gene lost 5 bases and the J gene lost 4 bases, with 20 bases spanning the gap. This clonotype was sampled from a human patient who received a liver transplant. Some T cells here may be from the graft donor. Specimen: CD4+ T cells from blood, collected 12 months after liver transplant. V usage is TRBV28 and J usage is TRBJ1-2, with a tentative D call TRBD1 (5 bases). The CDR3 region has the DNA TGTGCCAGCAGTCTCCCGGGGATAAGGGGCCTCTATGGCTACACCTTC. Amino acid sequence: CASSLPGIRGLYGYTF.